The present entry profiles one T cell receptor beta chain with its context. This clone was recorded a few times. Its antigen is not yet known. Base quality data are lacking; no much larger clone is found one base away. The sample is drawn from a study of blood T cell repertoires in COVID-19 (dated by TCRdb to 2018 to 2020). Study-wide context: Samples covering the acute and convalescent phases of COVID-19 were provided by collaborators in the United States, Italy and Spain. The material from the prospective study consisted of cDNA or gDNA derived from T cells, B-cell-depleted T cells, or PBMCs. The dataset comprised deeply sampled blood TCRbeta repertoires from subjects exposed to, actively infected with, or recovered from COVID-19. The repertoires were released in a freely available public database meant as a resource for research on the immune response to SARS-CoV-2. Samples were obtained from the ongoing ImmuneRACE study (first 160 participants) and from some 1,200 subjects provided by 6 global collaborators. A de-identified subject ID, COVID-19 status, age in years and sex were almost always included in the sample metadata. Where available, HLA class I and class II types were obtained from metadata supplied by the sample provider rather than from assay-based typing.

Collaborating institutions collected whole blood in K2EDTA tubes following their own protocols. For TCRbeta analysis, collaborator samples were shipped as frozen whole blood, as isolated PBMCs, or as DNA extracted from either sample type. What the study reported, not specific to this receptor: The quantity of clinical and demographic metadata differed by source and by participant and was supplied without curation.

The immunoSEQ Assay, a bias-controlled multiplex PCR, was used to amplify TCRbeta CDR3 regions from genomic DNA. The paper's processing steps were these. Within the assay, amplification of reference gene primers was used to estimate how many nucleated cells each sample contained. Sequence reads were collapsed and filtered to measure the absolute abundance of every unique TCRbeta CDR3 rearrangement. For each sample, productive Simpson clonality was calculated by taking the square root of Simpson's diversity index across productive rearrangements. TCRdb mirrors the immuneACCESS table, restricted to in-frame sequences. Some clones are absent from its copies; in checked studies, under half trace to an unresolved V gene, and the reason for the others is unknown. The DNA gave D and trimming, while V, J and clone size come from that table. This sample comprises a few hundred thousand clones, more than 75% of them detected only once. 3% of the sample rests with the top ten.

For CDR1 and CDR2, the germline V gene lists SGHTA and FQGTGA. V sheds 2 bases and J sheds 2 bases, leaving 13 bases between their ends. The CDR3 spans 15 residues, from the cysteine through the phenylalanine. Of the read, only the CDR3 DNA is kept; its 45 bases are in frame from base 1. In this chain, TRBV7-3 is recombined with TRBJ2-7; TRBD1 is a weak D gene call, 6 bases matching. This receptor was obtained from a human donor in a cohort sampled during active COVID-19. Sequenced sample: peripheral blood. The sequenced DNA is TGTGCCAGCAGCTTATACGGCGGACAGACCTACGAGCAGTACTTC. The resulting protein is CASSLYGGQTYEQYF.